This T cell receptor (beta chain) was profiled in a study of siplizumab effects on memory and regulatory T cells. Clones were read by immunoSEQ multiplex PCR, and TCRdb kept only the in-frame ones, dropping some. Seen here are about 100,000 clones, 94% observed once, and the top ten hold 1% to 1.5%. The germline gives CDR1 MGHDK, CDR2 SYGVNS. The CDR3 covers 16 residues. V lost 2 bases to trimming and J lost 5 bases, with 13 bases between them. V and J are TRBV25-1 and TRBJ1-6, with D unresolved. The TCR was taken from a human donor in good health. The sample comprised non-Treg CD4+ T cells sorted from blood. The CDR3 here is CASSEEKGTDNSPLHF. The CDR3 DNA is TGTGCCAGCAGTGAAGAGAAGGGCACCGATAATTCACCCCTCCACTTT.